The 31 T cell receptor beta chains below all came from one sample that was sequenced in a study of radiotherapy plus CTLA-4 blockade in lung cancer. Here immunoSEQ multiplex PCR was the method, and the copy in TCRdb shows in-frame clones only, minus some. The data contain about 98,000 clones, approximately 78% of them singletons. Source: peripheral blood, taken from a patient treated with radiotherapy plus ipilimumab. Source of these receptors: a human donor with non-small cell lung cancer who had a partial response to radiotherapy plus ipilimumab.

The chain joins TRBV7-3 to TRBJ2-1, with D possibly TRBD2 on 5 matching bases. The CDR3 covers 13 residues. Trimming removed 3 bases at V and 10 bases at J, with 13 bases between. The V gene's germline CDR1 is SGHTA and CDR2 FQGTGA. This chain's CDR3 is CASSFLDRGEQFF. In nucleotides, the CDR3 is TGTGCCAGCAGCTTCCTGGACCGGGGAGAGCAGTTCTTC.

This clone was picked up many times. The chain has TRBV5-4 and TRBJ2-2, with 7 bases aligning to TRBD1. This CDR3 has 15 amino acids. In germline, CDR1 is SGHNT, CDR2 YYREEE (reference sequence). V lost 4 bases and J lost 1; bases outside the gene matches: 4. The CDR3 coding sequence is TGTGCCAGCAGCCCCAGGGGGATGAACACCGGGGAGCTGTTTTTT. This codes for CASSPRGMNTGELFF. Looking up the rest from reference TRBV5-4 and TRBJ2-2 gives the full variable domain: ETGVTQSPTHLIKTRGQQVTLRCSSQSGHNTVSWYQQALGQGPQFIFQYYREEENGRGNFPPRFSGLQFPNYSSELNVNALELDDSALYLCASSPRGMNTGELFFGEGSRLTVL.

The chain links TRBV6-1 to TRBJ1-1; perhaps TRBD1 as D (5 bases). Germline CDR1 MNHNS, CDR2 SASEGT. Trimming left V 4 bases short and J 6 bases short, with 12 bases between. The CDR3 loop spans 13 amino acids. The CDR3 reads CASSAKGKAEAFF. Written as DNA, the CDR3 is TGTGCCAGCAGTGCCAAGGGGAAGGCTGAAGCTTTCTTT.

CDR3 region: CSVDTSNTGELFF. In DNA form, the CDR3 reads TGCAGCGTTGACACTAGTAACACCGGGGAGCTGTTTTTT. The chain links TRBV29-1 to TRBJ2-2; D possibly corresponds to TRBD2 (5 bases). The V end was cut by 3 bases, the J end by 2 bases, with 7 bases between. The CDR3 runs to 13 residues. CDR1 and CDR2 from the germline V gene are SQVTM and ANQGSEA.

The chain recombines TRBV6-5 with TRBJ2-7; 7 bases are a match to TRBD2. CDR1 MNHEY and CDR2 SVGAGI come from the germline V gene. V lost 0 bases to trimming and J lost 4 bases; unmatched junction nucleotides: 6. The CDR3 runs 15 residues. Here the CDR3 DNA reads TGTGCCAGCAGTTACTCGACCAGCGGGGCGTACGAGCAGTACTTC. This codes for CASSYSTSGAYEQYF.

The chain recombines TRBV5-1 with TRBJ2-1; 7 bases line up with TRBD2. Germline V lookup: CDR1 SGHRS, CDR2 YFSETQ. J was trimmed by 8 bases and V by 4 bases; bases with no gene match: 9. CDR3 length: 14 amino acids. CDR3 in amino acids: CASSPWGGSDEQFF. The DNA for the CDR3 is TGCGCCAGCAGCCCATGGGGGGGTAGCGATGAGCAGTTCTTC.

This clone was detected only a few times. This chain joins TRBV19 and TRBJ2-1; 9 bases are shared with TRBD2. CDR1 and CDR2 from the germline V gene are LNHDA and SQIVND (reference sequence). The CDR3 length is 14 residues. V lost 3 bases to trimming and J lost 9 bases; unmatched junction nucleotides: 6. Here the CDR3 DNA reads TGTGCCAGTAGTATGGCGGGAGGGCTAGGTGAGCAGTTCTTC. This translates into CASSMAGGLGEQFF. The full variable domain, completed using reference TRBV19 and TRBJ2-1, is DGGITQSPKYLFRKEGQNVTLSCEQNLNHDAMYWYRQDPGQGLRLIYYSQIVNDFQKGDIAEGYSVSREKKESFPLTVTSAQKNPTAFYLCASSMAGGLGEQFFGPGTRLTVL.

The chain links TRBV2 to TRBJ2-7; 8 bases align to TRBD2. The CDR3 has 14 residues. The germline CDR1 and CDR2 sequences are SNHLY and FYNNEI. With V trimmed by 6 bases and J by 3 bases, 7 bases remained unmatched. The CDR3 loop is CASRGGLGIYEQYF. In DNA form, the CDR3 reads TGTGCCAGCAGGGGGGGACTAGGAATCTACGAGCAGTACTTC.

The genes are TRBV15 and TRBJ1-5, with a weak D call TRBD1 (6 bases). CDR1 and CDR2 from the germline V gene are LNHNV and YYDKDF (reference sequence). This CDR3 region has 14 residues. V shed 2 bases and J shed 4 bases, with 9 bases lying between them. CDR3 in DNA: TGTGCCACCAGCAGATCCGACAGGAATCAGCCCCAGCATTTT. Amino acids: CATSRSDRNQPQHF.

This clone has only one observation. This chain links TRBV5-1 with TRBJ2-5; 7 positions agree with TRBD2. V lost 7 bases, J lost 5 bases, and 8 bases stayed unmatched. Germline assignment: CDR1 SGHRS and CDR2 YFSETQ. CDR3 length: 13 residues. DNA for the CDR3: TGCGCCAGCGCAATGACTAGCAAGGAGACCCAGTACTTC. It specifies CASAMTSKETQYF.

The chain has TRBV27 and TRBJ2-1; no definite D call. Trimming pared 3 bases from V and 6 bases from J, leaving 21 bases between. This CDR3 has 17 residues. Per germline, CDR1 MNHEY and CDR2 SMNVEV (reference sequence). The CDR3 loop is CASSFPTSVGLPNEQFF. CDR3 sequence (DNA): TGTGCCAGCAGTTTCCCAACCAGTGTTGGCCTCCCCAATGAGCAGTTCTTC.

This clone was seen only once. This sequence joins TRBV9 and TRBJ1-1; D is perhaps TRBD1 (6 bases). Germline values: CDR1 SGDLS, CDR2 YYNGEE. The CDR3 runs to 12 residues. Trimming removed 4 bases at V and 4 bases at J, with 8 bases between. Written as DNA, the CDR3 is TGTGCCAGCAGCTCACAGGGCACTGAAGCTTTCTTT. The encoded protein is CASSSQGTEAFF.

The V and J genes are TRBV6-5 and TRBJ1-1; D ambiguous. The germline V and J ends were trimmed by 2 bases and 7 bases, with 5 bases remaining between them. The CDR3 is 11 amino acids. From germline, CDR1 is MNHEY and CDR2 SVGAGI. The CDR3 DNA sequence: TGTGCCAGCAGTTACGCAGATGAAGCTTTCTTT. Its protein is CASSYADEAFF.

The gene calls are TRBV6-1 and TRBJ2-3, with 7 positions matching TRBD1. CDR1 MNHNS and CDR2 SASEGT come from the germline V gene. Germline trimming cut 3 bases from V and 6 bases from J; bases unmatched to any gene: 0. The CDR3 is 12 amino acids. CDR3 DNA sequence: TGTGCCAGCAGTGAGGACAGGGATACGCAGTATTTT. It is translated as CASSEDRDTQYF.

The chain joins TRBV30 to TRBJ1-5; 10 bases fit TRBD1. The CDR3 has 18 amino acids. Germline lookup yields CDR1 GTSNPN and CDR2 SVGIG (reference sequence). Germline trimming cut 2 bases from V and 2 bases from J; bases unmatched to any gene: 12. Written as DNA, the CDR3 is TGTGCCTGGAGTATCAATCACCGGGACAGGGGAGGCAATCAGCCCCAGCATTTT. As protein: CAWSINHRDRGGNQPQHF.

The chain carries TRBV2 and TRBJ2-3; maybe TRBD2 (6 bases). Per germline, CDR1 SNHLY and CDR2 FYNNEI. The V end lost 2 bases, the J end lost 8 bases, and 11 bases lay between the germline ends. The CDR3 loop spans 13 amino acids. CDR3 residues: CASSEIKAGTQYF. The DNA of the CDR3 is TGTGCCAGCAGTGAAATAAAAGCGGGTACGCAGTATTTT. Supplemented by reference TRBV2 and TRBJ2-3, the full variable domain reads EPEVTQTPSHQVTQMGQEVILRCVPISNHLYFYWYRQILGQKVEFLVSFYNNEISEKSEIFDDQFSVERPDGSNFTLKIRSTKLEDSAMYFCASSEIKAGTQYFGPGTRLTVL.

This clone has a handful of counts. This chain uses TRBV2 with TRBJ2-7; the D gene is possibly TRBD2 (5 bases). The CDR3 has 12 residues. V lost 5 bases and J 3 bases, leaving 8 bases between the germline ends. Per germline, CDR1 SNHLY and CDR2 FYNNEI. CDR3 loop: CASSFTSYEQYF. The CDR3 nucleotides read TGTGCCAGCAGTTTTACTAGCTACGAGCAGTACTTC.

The chain recombines TRBV5-4 with TRBJ1-2; D gene uncertain. The germline V gene has CDR1 SGHNT and CDR2 YYREEE (reference sequence). Between the trimmed V and J ends, which lost 4 bases and 4 bases, there was a span of 11 bases. The CDR3 has 13 residues. The CDR3 bases are TGTGCCAGCAGCGGGAGCCAATCCTATGGCTACACCTTC. This gives the protein CASSGSQSYGYTF.

This clone showed up just a few times. This chain links TRBV7-3 with TRBJ2-7; weak D call: TRBD2 (5 bases). Germline CDR1 is SGHTA and CDR2 is FQGTGA. The ends were cut back, 5 bases at V and 3 bases at J, with 11 bases in the middle. This CDR3 contains 13 residues. The CDR3 loop is CASSPPGSYEQYF. The DNA of the CDR3 is TGTGCCAGCAGCCCTCCGGGGAGCTACGAGCAGTACTTC.

This clone was seen a handful of times. The CDR3 nucleotides are TGCGCCAGCAGCCTCACTAGCGGGAGTACGGGTGAGCAGTTCTTC. Translation: CASSLTSGSTGEQFF. The genes are TRBV5-1 and TRBJ2-1; 11 nucleotides line up with TRBD2. Unmatched junction bases numbered 9, after V lost 4 bases and J lost 9 bases. The CDR3 is 15 amino acids. Germline CDR1 reads SGHRS; CDR2 reads YFSETQ.

This chain connects TRBV2 to TRBJ1-1; the D gene is possibly TRBD1 (5 bases). Trimming removed 7 bases at V and 2 bases at J, with 17 bases between. CDR1 and CDR2 (germline): SNHLY, FYNNEI. The CDR3 is 15 amino acids. The CDR3 here is CASNPNRMGNTEAFF. The DNA of the CDR3 is TGTGCCAGCAATCCTAACAGGATGGGTAACACTGAAGCTTTCTTT.

Only a few counts were recorded for this clone. The chain links TRBV21-1 to TRBJ2-5; the table's D call TRBD1 went unverified against the DNA. TRBV21-1 is described as a pseudogene. CDR3 length: 8 residues. The CDR3 region has the DNA TGTGCCACAGGGACCCAGTACTTC. Amino acid sequence: CATGTQYF.

The chain employs TRBV27 and TRBJ2-7; 9 bases map to TRBD1. The CDR3 contains 15 residues. The junction had 9 bases not matched to a gene; V was cut back by 6 bases and J by 3 bases. Germline values: CDR1 MNHEY, CDR2 SMNVEV (reference sequence). The CDR3 nucleotides are TGTGCCAGCAGCATCGGACAGGGGTTAGTCTACGAGCAGTACTTC. This codes for CASSIGQGLVYEQYF.

This clone was seen more than once but under ten times. CDR3 region: CAWSLGDYEQYF. In DNA form, the CDR3 reads TGTGCCTGGAGTCTAGGGGACTACGAGCAGTACTTC. The chain combines TRBV30 with TRBJ2-7; tentative D call: TRBD1 (5 bases). This CDR3 is 12 amino acids long. Germline lookup yields CDR1 GTSNPN and CDR2 SVGIG (reference sequence). Trimming cost V 2 bases and J 3 bases, with 8 bases left between them.

The chain employs TRBV19 and TRBJ1-5; the match to TRBD1 covers 7 bases. This CDR3 comprises 15 residues. Trimming removed 5 bases from V and 5 bases from J; junction bases left unmatched: 9. Germline CDR1 is LNHDA and CDR2 is SQIVND (reference sequence). CDR3: CASSFLRTGHQPQHF. The CDR3 bases are TGTGCCAGTAGTTTCCTTCGGACAGGACATCAGCCCCAGCATTTT.

This clone has just a few counts. The chain carries TRBV6-1 and TRBJ2-7; 7 positions match TRBD1. CDR1 MNHNS and CDR2 SASEGT come from the germline V gene. V lost 5 bases to trimming and J lost 3 bases; unmatched junction nucleotides: 7. The CDR3 has 14 residues. CDR3 in DNA: TGTGCCAGCAGTCGAGAAGCAGGGGGCTACGAGCAGTACTTC. Translation: CASSREAGGYEQYF.

The CDR3 spells CATSRATQGVEETQYF. In DNA form, the CDR3 reads TGTGCCACCAGCAGAGCCACCCAGGGGGTGGAAGAGACCCAGTACTTC. The chain couples TRBV15 to TRBJ2-5, with 7 bases matching TRBD1. Germline V gene lookup returns CDR1 LNHNV and CDR2 YYDKDF (reference sequence). There are 16 residues in the CDR3. V was clipped by 1 base and J by 3 bases; unmatched bases: 8.

V is TRBV28 and J is TRBJ2-5; 11 bases line up with TRBD1. The end of the DNA fits TRBJ2-7 better, so the J call may be wrong. The CDR3 spans 16 residues. Germline-derived CDR1 and CDR2 are MDHEN and SYDVKM. CDR3 amino acids: CASRYPGTGGTYEQYF. Written as DNA, the CDR3 is TGTGCCAGCAGGTACCCCGGGACAGGGGGGACGTACGAGCAGTACTTC.

J is TRBJ2-3 and V is TRBV15; 11 bases are shared with TRBD2. V lost 1 base and J lost 4; bases outside the gene matches: 7. The germline V gene has CDR1 LNHNV and CDR2 YYDKDF (reference sequence). The CDR3 consists of 17 residues. CDR3: CATSRGNSGRDADTQYF. The CDR3 DNA reads as TGTGCCACCAGCAGAGGTAATAGCGGGAGGGATGCAGATACGCAGTATTTT.

V usage is TRBV11-2 and J usage is TRBJ1-1; perhaps TRBD1 as D (5 bases). This CDR3 region has 15 residues. V was pared by 5 bases and J by 0 bases, with 13 bases between. Germline loops: CDR1 SGHAT, CDR2 FQNNGV. The CDR3 spells CASSVSTGMNTEAFF. The CDR3 DNA reads as TGTGCCAGCAGCGTTTCCACAGGTATGAACACTGAAGCTTTCTTT.

The chain joins TRBV27 to TRBJ2-6; 7 bases agree with TRBD2. The germline V gene has CDR1 MNHEY and CDR2 SMNVEV (reference sequence). This CDR3 contains 15 residues. The ends lost 7 bases at V and 4 bases at J; junction bases unmatched: 7. Written as DNA, the CDR3 is TGTGCCAGCACGGACGGGGGGTCCGGGGCCAACGTCCTGACTTTC. It codes for CASTDGGSGANVLTF.